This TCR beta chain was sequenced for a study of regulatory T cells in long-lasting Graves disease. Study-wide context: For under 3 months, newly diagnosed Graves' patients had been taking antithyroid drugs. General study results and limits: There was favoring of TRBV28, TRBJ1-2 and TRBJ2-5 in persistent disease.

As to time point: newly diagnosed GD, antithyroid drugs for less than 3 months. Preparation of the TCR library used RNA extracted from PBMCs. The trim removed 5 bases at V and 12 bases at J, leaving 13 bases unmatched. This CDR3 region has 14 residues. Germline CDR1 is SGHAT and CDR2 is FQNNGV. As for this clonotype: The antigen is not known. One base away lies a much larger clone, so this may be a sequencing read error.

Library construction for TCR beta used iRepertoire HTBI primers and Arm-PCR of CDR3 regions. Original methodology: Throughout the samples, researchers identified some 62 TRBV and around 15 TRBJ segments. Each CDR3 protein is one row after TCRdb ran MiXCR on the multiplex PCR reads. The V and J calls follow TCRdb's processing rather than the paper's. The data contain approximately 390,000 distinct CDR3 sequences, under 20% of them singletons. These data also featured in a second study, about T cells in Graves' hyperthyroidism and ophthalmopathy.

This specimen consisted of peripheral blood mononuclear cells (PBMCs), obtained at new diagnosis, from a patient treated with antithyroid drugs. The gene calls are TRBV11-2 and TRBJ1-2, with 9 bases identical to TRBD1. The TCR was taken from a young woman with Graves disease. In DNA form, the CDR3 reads TGTGCCAGCAGCATGGACAGGGGAGTCTCCGGCGACACCTTC. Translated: CASSMDRGVSGDTF.